Shown below are 14 T cell receptor beta chains from a single sample sequenced in a study of blood T cell repertoires in COVID-19. Using immunoSEQ multiplex PCR, the repertoire was profiled, and TCRdb retains in-frame clones only, with some absent. Of fewer than 80,000 clones in the sample, approximately 80% are singletons; the top ten hold 13%. Sequenced sample: peripheral blood. The receptors stem from a man aged 45-65 years with COVID-19, enrolled during active disease.

The V and J genes are TRBV4-2 and TRBJ2-1, with D perhaps matching TRBD2 (5 bases). The V gene lost 0 bases and the J gene lost 3 bases, with 9 bases spanning the gap. The CDR3 consists of 15 residues. CDR1 LGHNA and CDR2 YNFKEQ come from the germline V gene. CDR3 bases: TGTGCCAGCAGCCAAGATCTCGGGGTCTACAATGAGCAGTTCTTC. It encodes CASSQDLGVYNEQFF.

In nucleotides, the CDR3 is TGTGCCAGCAGCCTACAGGGGAACGAGCAGTACTTC. Translated: CASSLQGNEQYF. The chain links TRBV6-5 to TRBJ2-7; TRBD1 matches 7 bases. With V trimmed by 6 bases and J by 5 bases, 4 bases remained unmatched. Per the germline V gene, CDR1 is MNHEY and CDR2 is SVGAGI. There are 12 residues in the CDR3.

The V and J genes are TRBV27 and TRBJ2-5; D may be TRBD1 (6 bases). CDR1 and CDR2 from the germline V gene are MNHEY and SMNVEV (reference sequence). The CDR3 runs to 15 residues. V lost 3 bases, J lost 2 bases, and 13 bases lay in between. Here the CDR3 DNA reads TGTGCCAGCAGTTTTTTAGGGGGACATCAAGAGACCCAGTACTTC. Translation gives CASSFLGGHQETQYF.

This rearrangement joins TRBV30 to TRBJ1-1, with a possible D match to TRBD1 (6 bases). V lost 1 base to trimming and J lost 11 bases, with 14 bases between them. In germline, CDR1 is GTSNPN, CDR2 SVGIG (reference sequence). The CDR3 length is 12 residues. In DNA form, the CDR3 reads TGTGCCTGGAGTGCTGGGGGCTGGGGGGCTTTCTTT. It codes for CAWSAGGWGAFF. Looking up the rest from reference TRBV30 and TRBJ1-1 gives the full variable domain: SQTIHQWPATLVQPVGSPLSLECTVEGTSNPNLYWYRQAAGRGLQLLFYSVGIGQISSEVPQNLSASRPQDRQFILSSKKLLLSDSGFYLCAWSAGGWGAFFGQGTRLTVV.

J is TRBJ2-1 and V is TRBV12-3 or TRBV12-4; 9 bases are shared with TRBD1. CDR3 length equals 13 residues. The J segment lost 14 bases and the V segment lost 4 bases, leaving 9 bases of the junction unmatched. CDR3 bases: TGTGCCAGCAGTTGGGCAACACAGGGGGCCAAGTTCTTC. Translated: CASSWATQGAKFF.

This clone was observed a few times. The chain links TRBV7-2 to TRBJ1-2; 8 bases fit TRBD1. V shed 5 bases, J shed 7 bases, and the junction held 9 bases outside the gene matches. The CDR3 contains 14 residues. Germline CDR1 reads SGHTA; CDR2 reads FQGNSA. In DNA, the CDR3 is TGTGCCAGCAGCCCTGACAGGGGAGGTCGTGGCTACACCTTC. Amino acids: CASSPDRGGRGYTF.

The CDR3 coding sequence is TGCGCCAGCAGCTTGGGGGCCCTGATTGGGGGGGACCCCGGGCAGTACTTC. The encoded protein is CASSLGALIGGDPGQYF. The chain has TRBV5-1 and TRBJ2-7; 7 bases are a match to TRBD2. The germline gives CDR1 SGHRS, CDR2 YFSETQ. The CDR3 covers 17 residues. Germline trimming cut 0 bases from V and 9 bases from J; bases unmatched to any gene: 18.

This clone was observed a handful of times. This chain joins TRBV2 and TRBJ1-5, with no clear D. This CDR3 contains 12 residues. Germline V gene sequence: CDR1 SNHLY, CDR2 FYNNEI. V was pared by 3 bases and J by 4 bases, with 4 bases between. The CDR3 DNA reads as TGTGCCAGCAGTGACGTGAATCAGCCCCAGCATTTT. Translation: CASSDVNQPQHF.

This clone has a single count. The rearrangement links TRBV2 to TRBJ2-2, with 7 bases aligning to TRBD1. Germline CDR1 is SNHLY and CDR2 is FYNNEI. The CDR3 contains 14 residues. V dropped 7 bases and J dropped 0; count of bases not matched to a gene: 2. The CDR3, as DNA: TGTGCCAGCAAGGACAGGACGAACACCGGGGAGCTGTTTTTT. As protein: CASKDRTNTGELFF.

V gene TRBV19 combines with J gene TRBJ2-1; 10 bases agree with TRBD2. CDR3 length: 15 amino acids. Per the germline V gene, CDR1 is LNHDA and CDR2 is SQIVND (reference sequence). Trimming cost V 4 bases and J 3 bases; bases outside gene matches: 3. This chain's CDR3 is CASSTPSGSYNEQFF. The DNA of the CDR3 is TGTGCCAGTAGTACACCTAGCGGGAGCTACAATGAGCAGTTCTTC.

The chain uses TRBV4-2 and TRBJ2-1; 9 nucleotides align to TRBD1. The CDR3 is 16 residues long. Germline V CDR1 and CDR2: LGHNA, YNFKEQ. V trimming: 4 bases; J trimming: 7 bases; junction bases outside the gene matches: 11. The CDR3 loop is CASSRSPGQGMNEQFF. In DNA form, the CDR3 reads TGTGCCAGCAGCCGCTCCCCGGGACAGGGTATGAATGAGCAGTTCTTC.

The rearrangement links TRBV7-2 to TRBJ2-7; TRBD2 agrees at 10 bases. The CDR3 totals 15 residues. Per the germline V gene, CDR1 is SGHTA and CDR2 is FQGNSA. V shed 1 base, J shed 4 bases, and the junction held 4 bases outside the gene matches. CDR3 nucleotide sequence: TGTGCCAGCAGCTTAGTTCCTAGCGGGGGTTACGAGCAGTACTTC. This codes for CASSLVPSGGYEQYF.

CDR3 protein: CASSLETSGGAHEQYF. DNA for the CDR3: TGCGCCAGCAGCTTAGAGACTAGCGGGGGGGCGCACGAGCAGTACTTC. The chain combines TRBV5-1 with TRBJ2-7, with 14 positions matching TRBD2. CDR1 and CDR2 (germline): SGHRS, YFSETQ. This CDR3 region has 16 residues. V shed 2 bases and J 5 bases; nucleotides not matched to a gene: 6. Looking up the rest from reference TRBV5-1 and TRBJ2-7 gives the full variable domain: KAGVTQTPRYLIKTRGQQVTLSCSPISGHRSVSWYQQTPGQGLQFLFEYFSETQRNKGNFPGRFSGRQFSNSRSEMNVSTLELGDSALYLCASSLETSGGAHEQYFGPGTRLTVT.

This clone turned up a few times. V is TRBV6-2 or TRBV6-3 and J is TRBJ2-1, with D possibly TRBD1 on 5 matching bases. The germline gives CDR1 MNHEY, CDR2 SVGEGT. Trimming took off 6 bases at V and 2 bases at J, with 8 bases between the two ends. CDR3 length: 13 residues. The CDR3 region has the DNA TGTGCCAGCAGCTTCAGGGCCTACAATGAGCAGTTCTTC. Its translation: CASSFRAYNEQFF.